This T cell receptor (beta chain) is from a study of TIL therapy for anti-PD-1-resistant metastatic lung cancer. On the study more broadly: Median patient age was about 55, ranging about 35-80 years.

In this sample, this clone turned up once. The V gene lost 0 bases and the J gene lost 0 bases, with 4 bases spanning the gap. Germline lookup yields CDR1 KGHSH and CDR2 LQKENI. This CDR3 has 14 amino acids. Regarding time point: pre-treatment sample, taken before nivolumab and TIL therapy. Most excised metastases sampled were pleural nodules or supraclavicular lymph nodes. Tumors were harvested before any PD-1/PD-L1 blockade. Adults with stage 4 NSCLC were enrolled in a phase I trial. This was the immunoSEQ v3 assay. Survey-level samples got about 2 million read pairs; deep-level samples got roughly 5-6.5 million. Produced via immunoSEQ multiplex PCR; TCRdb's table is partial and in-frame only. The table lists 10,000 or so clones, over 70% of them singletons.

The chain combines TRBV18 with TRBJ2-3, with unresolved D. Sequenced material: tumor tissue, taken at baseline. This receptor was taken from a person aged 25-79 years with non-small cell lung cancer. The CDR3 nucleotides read TGTGCCAGCTCACCACCGGCTAGCACAGATACGCAGTATTTT. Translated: CASSPPASTDTQYF. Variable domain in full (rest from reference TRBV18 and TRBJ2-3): NAGVMQNPRHLVRRRGQEARLRCSPMKGHSHVYWYRQLPEEGLKFMVYLQKENIIDESGMPKERFSAEFPKEGPSILRIQQVVRGDSAAYFCASSPPASTDTQYFGPGTRLTVL.